The source of this T cell receptor (beta chain) is a study of blood T cells in healthy people across ages. Alongside a J-beta primer mix, a sample-barcoded 5' primer served in a second PCR lasting roughly 6 to 12 cycles. TCRdb reprocessed the 5' RACE reads with MiXCR, giving one entry per CDR3 protein. In the table there are about 770,000 distinct CDR3 sequences, under 55% of which are singletons. CDR1 is SEHNR, CDR2 FQNEAQ, per germline (reference sequence). Between the trimmed V and J ends, which lost 1 base and 2 bases, there was a span of 12 bases. This CDR3 comprises 15 residues. The sample comprised blood. The source of this sequence is a man in his fifties or sixties in good health. This chain links TRBV7-9 with TRBJ2-7; maybe TRBD1 (5 bases). The CDR3 reads CASSLDGAGPYEQYF. The CDR3 nucleotides read TGTGCCAGCAGCTTAGATGGGGCAGGGCCCTACGAGCAGTACTTC.